The rows below give T cell receptor beta chains drawn from one sample of a study of T cells in narcolepsy. TCRdb's copy holds only in-frame clones and misses some; the assay was immunoSEQ multiplex PCR. The data hold almost 25,000 clones, with around two thirds observed a single time. The specimen was memory (CD45RA-) CD4+ T cells from blood. The receptors shown here come from a human donor in good health. Each CDR3 is given with its conserved first and last residue. The D gene is left open where the match is weak. Not every row has a clone size; where given, it reads once, few, many or a size class.

d_call cdr3_length j_call clone_size v_call cdr3_aa cdr3_nt
- 14 TRBJ2-1 - TRBV7-2 CASSSASAYNEQFF TGTGCCAGCAGCTCCGCTAGCGCCTACAATGAGCAGTTCTTC
- 14 TRBJ2-3 - TRBV15 CATSRDLMGNTQYF TGTGCCACCAGCAGAGATTTAATGGGGAATACGCAGTATTTT
TRBD1 15 TRBJ2-7 - TRBV19 CASSGQVGISYEQYF TGTGCCAGTAGTGGACAGGTTGGGATCTCCTACGAGCAGTACTTC
TRBD1 14 TRBJ1-4 few TRBV5-6 CASSLSGTGEKLFF TGTGCCAGCAGCTTGTCCGGGACAGGCGAAAAACTGTTTTTT
TRBD1 13 TRBJ1-1 - TRBV25-1 CASSGTGGTEAFF TGTGCCAGCAGTGGGACAGGGGGCACTGAAGCTTTCTTT
- 15 TRBJ2-7 - TRBV7-8 CASSLVSTGRTEQYF TGTGCCAGCAGCTTAGTTTCGACAGGACGAACCGAGCAGTACTTC
- 15 TRBJ2-5 - TRBV7-9 CASSLVSGGGETQYF TGTGCCAGCAGCTTAGTCTCCGGCGGTGGGGAGACCCAGTACTTC
- 13 TRBJ1-1 - TRBV28 CASTRTGDTEAFF TGTGCCAGCACCCGTACCGGGGACACTGAAGCTTTCTTT
- 17 TRBJ2-2 - TRBV5-6 CASSLVVWTLNTGELFF TGTGCCAGCAGCTTGGTAGTATGGACACTTAACACCGGGGAGCTGTTTTTT
- 15 TRBJ1-2 once TRBV4-3 CASSQDFSAMYGYTF TGCGCCAGCAGCCAAGATTTTTCGGCCATGTATGGCTACACCTTC
- 11 TRBJ2-1 once TRBV2 CAATLINEQFF TGTGCCGCGACATTGATCAATGAGCAGTTCTTC
- 14 TRBJ1-3 - TRBV9 CASSVAAAGNTIYF TGTGCCAGCAGCGTAGCAGCCGCTGGAAACACCATATATTTT
- 13 TRBJ1-1 - TRBV11-1 CAILGGEGTEAFF TGTGCCATCCTGGGAGGCGAAGGCACTGAAGCTTTCTTT
- 14 TRBJ2-7 few TRBV6-1 CASSEKGESYEQYF TGTGCCAGCAGTGAAAAGGGAGAATCTTACGAGCAGTACTTC
TRBD2 15 TRBJ2-5 few TRBV4-1 CASSQAGTNQETQYF TGCGCCAGCAGCCAAGCCGGGACTAACCAAGAGACCCAGTACTTC
- 14 TRBJ2-5 - TRBV11-2 CASSLPGYQETQYF TGTGCCAGCAGCTTACCGGGATATCAAGAGACCCAGTACTTC
TRBD1 13 TRBJ1-3 - TRBV5-5 CASTSGQGATIYF TGTGCCAGCACCTCCGGACAGGGGGCAACCATATATTTT
TRBD1 14 TRBJ2-4 few TRBV4-2 CASRVGQGEGIQYF TGTGCCAGCAGAGTGGGACAGGGAGAAGGAATTCAGTACTTC
- 15 TRBJ1-2 - TRBV11-2 CASSLSQGANYGYTF TGTGCCAGCAGCTTATCTCAGGGAGCTAACTATGGCTACACCTTC
- 17 TRBJ1-3 - TRBV9 CASSVALTSTPGNTIYF TGTGCCAGCAGCGTAGCCCTGACCTCTACCCCTGGAAACACCATATATTTT
- 15 TRBJ2-7 few TRBV4-2 CASSQEWEVSYEQYF TGTGCCAGCAGCCAAGAGTGGGAGGTCTCCTACGAGCAGTACTTC
- 12 TRBJ1-2 - TRBV30 CAWDRTNYGYTF TGTGCCTGGGACAGGACCAACTATGGCTACACCTTC
TRBD2 16 TRBJ2-5 - TRBV5-1 CASSPSGGTYQETQYF TGCGCCAGCAGCCCGTCGGGGGGGACGTACCAAGAGACCCAGTACTTC
TRBD2 16 TRBJ2-3 - TRBV11-1 CASRRSGRANGDTQYF TGTGCCAGCAGGCGGAGCGGGAGGGCCAACGGTGATACGCAGTATTTT
- 15 TRBJ2-5 - TRBV7-6 CASSLGSNVLETQYF TGTGCCAGCAGCTTAGGAAGTAATGTCTTGGAGACCCAGTACTTC
TRBD2 15 TRBJ2-3 - TRBV19 CATSPTSGSTDTQYF TGTGCCACCTCCCCGACTAGCGGGAGCACAGATACGCAGTATTTT
- 11 TRBJ2-7 - TRBV25-1 CASSDFGEQYF TGTGCCAGCAGTGATTTCGGCGAGCAGTACTTC
- 12 TRBJ2-2 - TRBV7-2 CASSFSTGELFF TGTGCCAGCAGCTTTAGCACCGGGGAGCTGTTTTTT
- 15 TRBJ2-1 once TRBV5-4 CASSVGWLSDNEQFF TGTGCCAGCAGCGTCGGCTGGCTTTCGGACAATGAGCAGTTCTTC
TRBD1 14 TRBJ1-2 - TRBV28 CASSTGGGNYGYTF TGTGCCAGCAGTACAGGGGGTGGAAACTATGGCTACACCTTC
- 12 TRBJ1-6 - TRBV30 CAWRSKGSPLHF TGTGCCTGGAGGTCGAAGGGCTCACCCCTCCACTTT
TRBD2 18 TRBJ2-5 few TRBV7-2 CASSPSGAGGLALETQYF TGTGCCAGCAGCCCGTCTGGAGCGGGGGGGTTAGCGTTAGAGACCCAGTACTTC
TRBD1 16 TRBJ2-5 - TRBV6-6 CASSFQGVQYQETQYF TGTGCCAGCAGCTTTCAGGGGGTTCAGTACCAAGAGACCCAGTACTTC
- 15 TRBJ2-5 - TRBV5-1 CASSLSLPVQETQYF TGCGCCAGCAGCTTGAGTCTACCCGTTCAAGAGACCCAGTACTTC
- 14 TRBJ2-5 - TRBV21-1 CASSNPGLLGAQYF TGTGCCAGCAGCAACCCGGGACTTCTAGGGGCCCAGTACTTC
TRBD1 14 TRBJ1-2 - TRBV9 CASRGQGNYGGYTF TGTGCCAGCAGAGGACAGGGTAATTATGGGGGCTACACCTTC
- 14 TRBJ2-7 - TRBV6-6 CATSTRGDTYEQYF TGTGCCACGAGTACGCGGGGCGATACCTACGAGCAGTACTTC
- 15 TRBJ2-7 few TRBV6-6 CASTDAGTSSYEQYF TGTGCCAGCACCGACGCAGGGACGAGCTCCTACGAGCAGTACTTC
- 14 TRBJ2-1 - TRBV11-2 CASSPSGEHNEQFF TGTGCCAGCAGCCCTTCAGGGGAGCACAATGAGCAGTTCTTC
- 13 TRBJ1-1 few TRBV6-1 CASRALLSTEAFF TGTGCCAGCAGGGCCCTCCTTTCGACTGAAGCTTTCTTT
- 17 TRBJ1-1 - TRBV7-6 CASSLAAWGSMNTEAFF TGTGCCAGCAGCTTAGCAGCTTGGGGGTCCATGAACACTGAAGCTTTCTTT
- 18 TRBJ2-3 - TRBV4-2 CASSQVNMGFRATDTQYF TGTGCCAGCAGCCAAGTCAATATGGGCTTTCGGGCTACAGATACGCAGTATTTT
TRBD1 16 TRBJ1-5 few TRBV4-1 CASSLGQGAINQPQHF TGCGCCAGCAGCCTAGGACAGGGGGCGATCAATCAGCCCCAGCATTTT
- 15 TRBJ1-5 - TRBV30 CAWSVRGSSNQPQHF TGTGCCTGGAGTGTACGCGGGAGCAGCAATCAGCCCCAGCATTTT
- 20 TRBJ2-1 - TRBV5-1 CASNFRSPQSGGPSYNEQFF TGCGCCAGCAATTTCCGGTCTCCCCAATCCGGGGGGCCCTCCTACAATGAGCAGTTCTTC
TRBD1 15 TRBJ1-5 - TRBV10-3 CAISEGTGRDQPQHF TGTGCCATCAGTGAGGGGACAGGGAGAGATCAGCCCCAGCATTTT
- 16 TRBJ2-5 - TRBV15 CATSPQGGINRKTQYF TGTGCCACCAGCCCCCAAGGAGGAATTAACCGAAAGACCCAGTACTTC